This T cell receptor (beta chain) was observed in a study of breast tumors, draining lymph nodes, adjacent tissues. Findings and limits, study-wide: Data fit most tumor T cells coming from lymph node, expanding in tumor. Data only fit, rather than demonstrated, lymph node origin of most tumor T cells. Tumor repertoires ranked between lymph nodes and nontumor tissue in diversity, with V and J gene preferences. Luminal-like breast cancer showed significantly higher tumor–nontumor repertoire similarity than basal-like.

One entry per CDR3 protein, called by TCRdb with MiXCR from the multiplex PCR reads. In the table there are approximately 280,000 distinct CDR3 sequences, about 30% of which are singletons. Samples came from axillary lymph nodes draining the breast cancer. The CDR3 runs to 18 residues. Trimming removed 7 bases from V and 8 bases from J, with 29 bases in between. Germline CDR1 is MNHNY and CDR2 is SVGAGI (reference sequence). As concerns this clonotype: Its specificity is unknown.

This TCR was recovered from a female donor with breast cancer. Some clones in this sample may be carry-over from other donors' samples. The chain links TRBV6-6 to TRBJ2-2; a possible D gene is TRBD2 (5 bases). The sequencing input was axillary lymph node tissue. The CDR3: CASTHPKEAAPEKGELFF. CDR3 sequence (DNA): TGTGCCAGCACTCACCCGAAGGAGGCGGCGCCGGAAAAAGGGGAGCTGTTTTTT.